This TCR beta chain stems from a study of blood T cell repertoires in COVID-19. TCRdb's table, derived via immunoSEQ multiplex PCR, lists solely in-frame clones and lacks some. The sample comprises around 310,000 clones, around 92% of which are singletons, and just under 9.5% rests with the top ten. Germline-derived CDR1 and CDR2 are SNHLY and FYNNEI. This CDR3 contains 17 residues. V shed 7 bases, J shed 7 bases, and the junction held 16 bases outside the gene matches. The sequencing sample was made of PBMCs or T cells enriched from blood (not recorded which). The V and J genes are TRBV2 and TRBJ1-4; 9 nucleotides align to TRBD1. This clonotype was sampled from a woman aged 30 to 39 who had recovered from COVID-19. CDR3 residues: CASTGTGKTNWGEKLFF. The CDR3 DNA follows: TGTGCCAGCACCGGGACAGGGAAAACTAATTGGGGTGAAAAACTGTTTTTT.